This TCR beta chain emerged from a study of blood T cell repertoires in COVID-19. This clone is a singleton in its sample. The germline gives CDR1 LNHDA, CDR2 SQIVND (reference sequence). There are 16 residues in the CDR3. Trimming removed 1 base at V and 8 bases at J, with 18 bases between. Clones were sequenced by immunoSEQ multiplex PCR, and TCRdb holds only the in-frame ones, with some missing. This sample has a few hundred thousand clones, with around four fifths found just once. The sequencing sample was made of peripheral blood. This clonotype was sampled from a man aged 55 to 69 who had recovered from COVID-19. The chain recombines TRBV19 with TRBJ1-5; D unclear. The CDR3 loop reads CASSIAAGRRSEPQHF. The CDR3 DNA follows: TGTGCCAGTAGTATAGCAGCAGGTCGGCGATCGGAGCCCCAGCATTTT.